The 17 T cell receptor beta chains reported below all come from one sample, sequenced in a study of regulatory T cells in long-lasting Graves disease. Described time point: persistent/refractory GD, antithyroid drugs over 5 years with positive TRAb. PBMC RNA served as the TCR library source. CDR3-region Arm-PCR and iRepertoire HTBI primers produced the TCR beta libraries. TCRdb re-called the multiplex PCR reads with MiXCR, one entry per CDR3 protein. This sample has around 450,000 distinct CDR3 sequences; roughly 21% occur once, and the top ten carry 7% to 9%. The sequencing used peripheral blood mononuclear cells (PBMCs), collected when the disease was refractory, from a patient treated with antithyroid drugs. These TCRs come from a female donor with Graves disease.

The CDR3 loop is CASSSLAPDTGELFF. The DNA of the CDR3 is TGTGCCAGCAGCTCACTAGCGCCGGACACCGGGGAGCTGTTTTTT. The chain combines TRBV7-9 with TRBJ2-2; 7 nucleotides match TRBD2. The V gene's germline CDR1 is SEHNR and CDR2 FQNEAQ (reference sequence). The CDR3 runs 15 residues. V was clipped by 4 bases and J by 3 bases; unmatched bases: 5.

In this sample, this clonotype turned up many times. CDR3 nucleotide sequence: TGTGCCAGCAGTTCTCTTCAGGGGAGAAATGAGCAGTTCTTC. As protein: CASSSLQGRNEQFF. V is TRBV28 and J is TRBJ2-1, with D maybe TRBD1 (6 bases). Germline V gene lookup returns CDR1 MDHEN and CDR2 SYDVKM. With 4 bases removed from V and 7 bases from J, the gap between germline ends came to 14 bases. The CDR3 is made up of 14 amino acids.

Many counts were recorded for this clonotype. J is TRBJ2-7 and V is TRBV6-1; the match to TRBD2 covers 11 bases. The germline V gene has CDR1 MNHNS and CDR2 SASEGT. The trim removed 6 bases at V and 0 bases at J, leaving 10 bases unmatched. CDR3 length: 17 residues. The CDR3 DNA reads TGTGCCAGCAGCTACCTCGGGACTAGCGGCTACTCCTACGAGCAGTACTTC. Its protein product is CASSYLGTSGYSYEQYF.

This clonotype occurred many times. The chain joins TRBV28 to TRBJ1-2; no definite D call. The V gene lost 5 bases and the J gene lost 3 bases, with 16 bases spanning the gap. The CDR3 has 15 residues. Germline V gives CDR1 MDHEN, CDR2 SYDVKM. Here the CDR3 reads CASSPLFGMDYGYTF. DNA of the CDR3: TGTGCCAGCAGTCCCCTTTTCGGGATGGACTATGGCTACACCTTC.

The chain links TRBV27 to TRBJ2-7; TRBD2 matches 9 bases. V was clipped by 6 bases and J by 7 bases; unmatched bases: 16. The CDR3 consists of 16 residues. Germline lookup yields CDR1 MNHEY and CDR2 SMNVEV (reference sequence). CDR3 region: CASRVSGSLSRTEQYF. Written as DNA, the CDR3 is TGTGCCAGCAGGGTTAGCGGGAGCCTTTCTAGGACTGAGCAGTACTTC.

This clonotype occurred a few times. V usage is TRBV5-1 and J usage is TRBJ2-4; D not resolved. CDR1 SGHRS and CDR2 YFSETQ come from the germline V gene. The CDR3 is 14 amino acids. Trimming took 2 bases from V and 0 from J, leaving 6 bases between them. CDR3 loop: CASSLDLAKNIQYF. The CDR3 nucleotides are TGCGCCAGCAGCTTAGATCTAGCCAAAAACATTCAGTACTTC.

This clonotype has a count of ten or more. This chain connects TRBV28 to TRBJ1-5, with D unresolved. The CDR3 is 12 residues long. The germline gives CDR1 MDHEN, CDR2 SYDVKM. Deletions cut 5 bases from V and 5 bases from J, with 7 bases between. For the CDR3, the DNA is TGTGCCAGCAGTCCCTGGGATCAGCCCCAGCATTTT. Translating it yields CASSPWDQPQHF.

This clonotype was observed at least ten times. CDR3 sequence reads: CASSEGTGAHQPQHF. The CDR3 DNA follows: TGTGCCAGCAGCGAAGGGACAGGGGCTCATCAGCCCCAGCATTTT. J is TRBJ1-5 and V is TRBV11-1; 10 positions match TRBD1. CDR3 length: 15 residues. The J segment lost 5 bases and the V segment lost 5 bases, leaving 6 bases of the junction unmatched. The germline gives CDR1 SGHAT, CDR2 FQDESV (reference sequence).

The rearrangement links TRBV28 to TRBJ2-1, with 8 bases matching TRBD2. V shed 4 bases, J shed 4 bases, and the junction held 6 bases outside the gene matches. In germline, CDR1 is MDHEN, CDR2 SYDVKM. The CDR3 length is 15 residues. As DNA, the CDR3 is TGTGCCAGCAGTTCCCCGGGACTAGGATACAATGAGCAGTTCTTC. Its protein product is CASSSPGLGYNEQFF.

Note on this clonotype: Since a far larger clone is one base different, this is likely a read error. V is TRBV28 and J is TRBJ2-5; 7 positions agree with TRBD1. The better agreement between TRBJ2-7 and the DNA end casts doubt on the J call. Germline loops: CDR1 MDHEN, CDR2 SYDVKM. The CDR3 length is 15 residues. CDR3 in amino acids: CASKGAERSSYEQYF. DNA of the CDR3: TGTGCCAGCAAGGGGGCTGAACGGTCGTCCTACGAGCAGTACTTC.

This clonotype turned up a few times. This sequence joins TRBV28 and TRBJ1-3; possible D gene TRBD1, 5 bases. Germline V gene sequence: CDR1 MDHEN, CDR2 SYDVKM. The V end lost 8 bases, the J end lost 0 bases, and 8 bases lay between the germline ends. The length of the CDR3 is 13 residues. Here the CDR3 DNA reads TGTGCCAGCCAACAGGTCTCTGGAAACACCATATATTTT. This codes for CASQQVSGNTIYF.

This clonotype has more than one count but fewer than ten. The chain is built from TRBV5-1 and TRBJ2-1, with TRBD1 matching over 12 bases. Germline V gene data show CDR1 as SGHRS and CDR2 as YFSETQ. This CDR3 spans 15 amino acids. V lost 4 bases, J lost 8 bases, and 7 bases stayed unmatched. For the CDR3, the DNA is TGCGCCAGCAGCGCGGGACAGGGGGCCTTGGATGAGCAGTTCTTC. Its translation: CASSAGQGALDEQFF.

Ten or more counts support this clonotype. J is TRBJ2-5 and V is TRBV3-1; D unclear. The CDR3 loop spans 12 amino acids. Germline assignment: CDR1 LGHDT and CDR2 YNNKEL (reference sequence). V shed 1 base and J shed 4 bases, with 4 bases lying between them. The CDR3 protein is CASSQVRETQYF. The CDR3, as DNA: TGTGCCAGCAGCCAAGTCCGAGAGACCCAGTACTTC.

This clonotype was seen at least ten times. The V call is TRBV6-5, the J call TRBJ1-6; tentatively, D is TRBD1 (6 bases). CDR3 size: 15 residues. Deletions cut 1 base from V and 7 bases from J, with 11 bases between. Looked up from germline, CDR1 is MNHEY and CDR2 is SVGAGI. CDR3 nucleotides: TGTGCCAGCAGTTACTTTGCCAGGGGAAATTCACCCCTCCACTTT. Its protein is CASSYFARGNSPLHF.

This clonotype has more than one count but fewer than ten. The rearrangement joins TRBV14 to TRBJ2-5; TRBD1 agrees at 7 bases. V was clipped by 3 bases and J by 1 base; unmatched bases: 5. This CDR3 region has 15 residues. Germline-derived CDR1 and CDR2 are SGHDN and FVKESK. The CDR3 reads CASSQYRGIQETQYF. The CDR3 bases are TGTGCCAGCAGCCAGTACAGGGGAATCCAAGAGACCCAGTACTTC.

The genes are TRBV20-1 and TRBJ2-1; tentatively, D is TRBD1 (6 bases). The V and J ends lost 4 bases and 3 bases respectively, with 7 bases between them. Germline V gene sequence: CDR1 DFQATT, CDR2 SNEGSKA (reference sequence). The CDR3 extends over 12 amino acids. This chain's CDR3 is CSAMDSYNEQFF. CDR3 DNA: TGCAGTGCTATGGACAGCTACAATGAGCAGTTCTTC.

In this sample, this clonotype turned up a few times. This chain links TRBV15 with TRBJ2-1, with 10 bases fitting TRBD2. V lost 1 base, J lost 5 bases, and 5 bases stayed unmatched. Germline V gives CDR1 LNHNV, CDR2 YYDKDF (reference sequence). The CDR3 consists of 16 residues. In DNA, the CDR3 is TGTGCCACCAGCAGAGTTGGTCTAGCGGGGGACAATGAGCAGTTCTTC. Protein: CATSRVGLAGDNEQFF.